The 10 T cell receptor beta chains given below trace back to one sample, sequenced in a study of shared clonotypes between healthy human individuals. Positively selected for CCR7, the CD45RO-negative cells used as naive CD8 cells excluded terminally differentiated effector memory CD45RA+ cells. The table came from immunoSEQ multiplex PCR; TCRdb's copy has only in-frame clones and leaves some out. The data hold some 2,100,000 clones, with 93% observed a single time. Material for sequencing was naive CD8+ T cells from PBMCs. The origin of the receptors is a man in his late teens or twenties in good health. Some clones in this sample may be carry-over from other donors' samples.

The chain couples TRBV7-9 to TRBJ2-3, with D unresolved. The germline V and J ends were trimmed by 1 base and 5 bases, with 13 bases remaining between them. Germline V CDR1 and CDR2: SEHNR, FQNEAQ (reference sequence). CDR3 length: 15 residues. This CDR3 is CASSLGYLEQDTQYF. CDR3 in DNA: TGTGCCAGCAGCTTAGGGTATCTAGAGCAAGATACGCAGTATTTT. The full variable domain, in which reference TRBV7-9 and TRBJ2-3 provide the parts outside the CDR3, is DTGVSQNPRHKITKRGQNVTFRCDPISEHNRLYWYRQTLGQGPEFLTYFQNEAQLEKSRLLSDRFSAERPKGSFSTLEIQRTEQGDSAMYLCASSLGYLEQDTQYFGPGTRLTVL.

The chain joins TRBV30 to TRBJ2-3; TRBD2 matches at 8 bases. Losses at the gene ends were 1 base for V and 2 bases for J; bases not matched to a gene: 2. Germline loops: CDR1 GTSNPN, CDR2 SVGIG (reference sequence). This CDR3 has 14 residues. In nucleotides, the CDR3 is TGTGCCTGGAGTGAGACTAGCGCCACAGATACGCAGTATTTT. This sequence encodes CAWSETSATDTQYF.

The gene calls are TRBV9 and TRBJ1-1; TRBD1 might be the D (5 bases). V was trimmed by 0 bases and J by 3 bases, leaving 12 bases between them. CDR3 length equals 15 residues. Germline V CDR1 and CDR2: SGDLS, YYNGEE. CDR3 coding DNA: TGTGCCAGCAGCGTAGTGATTCGAGGGGACACTGAAGCTTTCTTT. Translating gives CASSVVIRGDTEAFF.

J is TRBJ1-5 and V is TRBV19, with 9 positions matching TRBD1. V dropped 7 bases and J dropped 1; count of bases not matched to a gene: 11. Germline V gene sequence: CDR1 LNHDA, CDR2 SQIVND (reference sequence). This CDR3 spans 17 amino acids. The CDR3: CASNKDRGERSNQPQHF. CDR3 DNA sequence: TGTGCCAGTAATAAGGACAGGGGAGAAAGAAGCAATCAGCCCCAGCATTTT. Using reference TRBV19 and TRBJ1-5 for the parts outside the CDR3, the full variable domain is DGGITQSPKYLFRKEGQNVTLSCEQNLNHDAMYWYRQDPGQGLRLIYYSQIVNDFQKGDIAEGYSVSREKKESFPLTVTSAQKNPTAFYLCASNKDRGERSNQPQHFGDGTRLSIL.

The chain uses TRBV30 and TRBJ2-7, with D tentatively TRBD2 (5 bases). The germline V and J ends were trimmed by 2 bases and 3 bases, with 11 bases remaining between them. Germline V CDR1 and CDR2: GTSNPN, SVGIG (reference sequence). The CDR3 is 13 residues long. The chain's CDR3 is CAWSLGGFYEQYF. CDR3 bases: TGTGCCTGGAGTTTAGGAGGCTTCTACGAGCAGTACTTC.

V is TRBV11-2 and J is TRBJ2-1; 7 bases match TRBD2. V shed 5 bases, J shed 0 bases, and the junction held 16 bases outside the gene matches. The germline gives CDR1 SGHAT, CDR2 FQNNGV. The CDR3 runs to 19 residues. The CDR3: CASSPVFRGSSSSYNEQFF. Written as DNA, the CDR3 is TGTGCCAGCAGCCCCGTGTTTCGCGGGAGCTCCAGCTCCTACAATGAGCAGTTCTTC.

The chain employs TRBV4-2 and TRBJ2-1, with 11 nucleotides matching TRBD2. J gave up 3 bases and V 1 base, and 5 bases lay outside the gene matches. The CDR3 totals 17 residues. Germline assignment: CDR1 LGHNA and CDR2 YNFKEQ. The CDR3 DNA reads as TGTGCCAGCAGCCAAGCTTTTAGCGGGGGGGACTACAATGAGCAGTTCTTC. This gives the protein CASSQAFSGGDYNEQFF.

For this clone: This specimen includes other DNA sequences encoding the same CDR3. The J gene is TRBJ2-2, the V gene TRBV7-9; D is possibly TRBD2 (6 bases). Germline V gene data show CDR1 as SEHNR and CDR2 as FQNEAQ (reference sequence). The V gene lost 5 bases and the J gene lost 5 bases, with 9 bases spanning the gap. The CDR3 runs to 13 residues. CDR3 amino acids: CASSLGRTGELFF. The CDR3 DNA reads as TGTGCCAGCAGCCTTGGGAGGACCGGGGAGCTGTTTTTT.

The chain employs TRBV21-1 and TRBJ2-4; TRBD2 was called by the table and not checked on the DNA. TRBV21-1 is marked as a pseudogene. CDR3 length: 16 residues. The CDR3: CASSRDWSGAKNIQYF. CDR3 DNA sequence: TGTGCCAGCAGCCGAGATTGGAGTGGCGCCAAAAACATTCAGTACTTC.

This clone has only one observation. The chain couples TRBV9 to TRBJ1-2, with D maybe TRBD1 (5 bases). There are 16 residues in the CDR3. Trimming took 2 bases from V and 8 from J, leaving 22 bases between them. CDR1 is SGDLS and CDR2 is YYNGEE in the germline V gene. The CDR3, as DNA: TGTGCCAGCAGCGTGTACCGGGACTTTCTTCCCGAGGGCTACACCTTC. Its translation: CASSVYRDFLPEGYTF.